This T cell receptor (beta chain) was found in a study of blood T cell repertoires in COVID-19. This clone was picked up one time. Looked up from germline, CDR1 is MNHNS and CDR2 is SASEGT. Trimming took 5 bases from V and 6 from J, leaving 8 bases between them. This CDR3 comprises 12 residues. Only in-frame clones appear in the TCRdb table, and some are missing; sequencing was by immunoSEQ multiplex PCR. The sample carries 150,000 to 180,000 clones, roughly 88% recorded once. The rearrangement uses TRBV6-1 and TRBJ1-3; D call uncertain. The sequenced material came from peripheral blood. This clonotype was obtained from a man in his fifties or sixties with COVID-19, enrolled during active disease. The CDR3 sequence is CASSPGANTIYF. CDR3 DNA: TGTGCCAGCAGTCCAGGCGCAAACACCATATATTTT.